The 24 T cell receptor beta chains below all came from one sample that was sequenced in a study of blood T cell repertoires in COVID-19. Clones were read by immunoSEQ multiplex PCR, and TCRdb kept only the in-frame ones, dropping some. This sample has some 120,000 clones, with roughly four fifths found just once. Specimen: peripheral blood. Every receptor here comes from a human donor in a cohort sampled during active COVID-19.

The J gene is TRBJ1-2, the V gene TRBV5-1; possibly TRBD1 for D (6 bases). Trimming stripped 4 bases from V and 9 bases from J, with 22 bases between. The CDR3 totals 15 residues. CDR1 is SGHRS and CDR2 is YFSETQ in the germline V gene. Written as DNA, the CDR3 is TGCGCCAGCAGCCCATTATCCCCGAACCAGGGGAGCTACACCTTC. Translated, it gives CASSPLSPNQGSYTF. Based on the CDR3 plus reference TRBV5-1 and TRBJ1-2, the full variable domain is KAGVTQTPRYLIKTRGQQVTLSCSPISGHRSVSWYQQTPGQGLQFLFEYFSETQRNKGNFPGRFSGRQFSNSRSEMNVSTLELGDSALYLCASSPLSPNQGSYTFGSGTRLTVV.

The chain has TRBV3-1 (or the pseudogene TRBV3-2) and TRBJ2-7; 10 nucleotides agree with TRBD2. The V gene end was trimmed by 4 bases and the J gene end by 6 bases; junction bases not matched to a gene: 12. Germline loops: CDR1 LGHDT, CDR2 YNNKEL (reference sequence). The CDR3 totals 16 residues. The chain's CDR3 is CASSPLGLAGVGEQYF. CDR3 in DNA: TGTGCCAGCAGCCCCCTGGGGCTAGCGGGAGTCGGCGAGCAGTACTTC.

The chain couples TRBV4-2 to TRBJ2-7; D gene ambiguous. Germline-derived CDR1 and CDR2 are LGHNA and YNFKEQ. The germline V and J ends were trimmed by 0 bases and 2 bases, with 8 bases remaining between them. The CDR3 is 14 amino acids. The chain's CDR3 is CASSQDPYPYEQYF. In DNA, the CDR3 is TGTGCCAGCAGCCAAGATCCCTATCCCTACGAGCAGTACTTC.

This rearrangement joins TRBV5-4 to TRBJ2-7; TRBD1 is a possible D gene (5 bases). Looked up from germline, CDR1 is SGHNT and CDR2 is YYREEE (reference sequence). The CDR3 contains 13 residues. Trimming shortened V by 4 bases and J by 7 bases, and 15 bases separated the two germline ends. The chain's CDR3 is CASSTPDSLEQYF. CDR3 DNA: TGTGCCAGCAGCACACCTGACAGCCTAGAGCAGTACTTC. Full variable domain (remainder filled in from reference TRBV5-4 and TRBJ2-7): ETGVTQSPTHLIKTRGQQVTLRCSSQSGHNTVSWYQQALGQGPQFIFQYYREEENGRGNFPPRFSGLQFPNYSSELNVNALELDDSALYLCASSTPDSLEQYFGPGTRLTVT.

This CDR3 reads CASSGIGGYEQYF. The CDR3, as DNA: TGTGCCAGCAGCGGCATAGGGGGCTACGAGCAGTACTTC. This chain uses TRBV2 with TRBJ2-7, with D possibly being TRBD1 (6 bases). V was trimmed by 6 bases and J by 3 bases, leaving 12 bases between them. The CDR3 spans 13 residues. The germline CDR1 and CDR2 sequences are SNHLY and FYNNEI. Together with reference TRBV2 and TRBJ2-7, the CDR3 gives the full variable domain: EPEVTQTPSHQVTQMGQEVILRCVPISNHLYFYWYRQILGQKVEFLVSFYNNEISEKSEIFDDQFSVERPDGSNFTLKIRSTKLEDSAMYFCASSGIGGYEQYFGPGTRLTVT.

V usage is TRBV5-4 and J usage is TRBJ2-3; 9 bases agree with TRBD1. Unmatched junction bases numbered 18, after V lost 1 base and J lost 6 bases. The germline gives CDR1 SGHNT, CDR2 YYREEE (reference sequence). This CDR3 is built from 19 residues. The CDR3 DNA follows: TGTGCCAGCAGCTTGATGGGACAGGGTTCCCCGTCTGGTCTCGATACGCAGTATTTT. This translates into CASSLMGQGSPSGLDTQYF.

The V call is TRBV15, the J call TRBJ2-5; 11 bases agree with TRBD2. Unmatched junction bases numbered 9, after V lost 5 bases and J lost 4 bases. Germline V gene sequence: CDR1 LNHNV, CDR2 YYDKDF (reference sequence). The CDR3 covers 16 residues. CDR3 coding DNA: TGTGCCACCAGCCCGATTAGCGGGGGGGTGGGAGAGACCCAGTACTTC. The encoded protein is CATSPISGGVGETQYF.

The chain couples TRBV7-9 to TRBJ2-7, with 9 bases aligning to TRBD2. CDR1 and CDR2 (germline): SEHNR, FQNEAQ (reference sequence). The J segment lost 4 bases and the V segment lost 4 bases, leaving 8 bases of the junction unmatched. This CDR3 region has 15 residues. CDR3 residues: CASSYGERGVYEQYF. The CDR3, as DNA: TGTGCCAGCAGCTATGGGGAGCGGGGGGTTTACGAGCAGTACTTC.

The J gene is TRBJ1-2, the V gene TRBV3-1 (or the pseudogene TRBV3-2), with 12 bases matching TRBD1. The CDR3 spans 15 residues. CDR1 is LGHDT and CDR2 is YNNKEL in the germline V gene (reference sequence). Trimming removed 4 bases from V and 3 bases from J; junction bases left unmatched: 3. The CDR3, as DNA: TGTGCCAGCAGCCCAGGGACAGGGGGCGACTATGGCTACACCTTC. Its protein is CASSPGTGGDYGYTF.

The gene calls are TRBV2 and TRBJ2-5, with D possibly TRBD1 on 5 matching bases. Germline lookup yields CDR1 SNHLY and CDR2 FYNNEI. The CDR3 is 13 amino acids. V dropped 3 bases and J dropped 5 bases, with 10 bases sitting between them. The CDR3 loop is CASSDQGLETQYF. CDR3 DNA sequence: TGTGCCAGCAGTGATCAGGGTTTGGAGACCCAGTACTTC. The variable domain in full, with the rest retrieved from reference TRBV2 and TRBJ2-5, is EPEVTQTPSHQVTQMGQEVILRCVPISNHLYFYWYRQILGQKVEFLVSFYNNEISEKSEIFDDQFSVERPDGSNFTLKIRSTKLEDSAMYFCASSDQGLETQYFGPGTRLLVL.

The genes are TRBV7-9 and TRBJ2-1; D is possibly TRBD2 (5 bases). In germline, CDR1 is SEHNR, CDR2 FQNEAQ (reference sequence). Trimming took 1 base from V and 8 from J, leaving 15 bases between them. The CDR3 contains 15 residues. CDR3 in amino acids: CASSLVRGPEDEQFF. CDR3 bases: TGTGCCAGCAGCTTAGTCCGCGGTCCGGAGGATGAGCAGTTCTTC.

In its sample, this clone was seen a few times. The same CDR3 is also encoded by other DNA sequences in this sample. This chain connects TRBV7-6 to TRBJ2-7, with 11 positions matching TRBD1. CDR1 is SGHVS and CDR2 is FNYEAQ in the germline V gene. Losses at the gene ends were 5 bases for V and 3 bases for J; bases not matched to a gene: 3. The CDR3 has 14 residues. The CDR3 sequence is CASSPGTGGYEQYF. The CDR3 DNA is TGTGCCAGCAGCCCCGGGACAGGGGGCTACGAGCAGTACTTC.

CDR3 sequence reads: CASSEGGQGYYEQYF. DNA for the CDR3: TGTGCCAGCAGTGAAGGTGGCCAGGGGTACTACGAGCAGTACTTC. This chain joins TRBV6-1 and TRBJ2-7, with D possibly being TRBD1 (6 bases). Per the germline V gene, CDR1 is MNHNS and CDR2 is SASEGT. This CDR3 comprises 15 residues. The ends were cut back, 1 base at V and 3 bases at J, with 13 bases in the middle.

In DNA, the CDR3 is TGTGCCAGCTCCTCGGGACAGGGGGCATACAATGAGCAGTTCTTC. This gives the protein CASSSGQGAYNEQFF. The chain uses TRBV18 and TRBJ2-1; 12 bases align to TRBD1. J lost 4 bases, V lost 6 bases, and 4 bases had no gene match. The CDR3 spans 15 residues. Germline CDR1 reads KGHSH; CDR2 reads LQKENI.

The rearrangement links TRBV7-9 to TRBJ1-5, with 8 bases fitting TRBD1. The germline V gene encodes CDR1 SEHNR and CDR2 FQNEAQ (reference sequence). The V and J ends lost 7 bases and 4 bases, in that order; junction bases with no gene match: 18. CDR3 size: 18 residues. CDR3: CASTLEVLGQAGNQPQHF. DNA for the CDR3: TGTGCCAGCACCCTTGAAGTGTTGGGACAGGCGGGTAATCAGCCCCAGCATTTT.

The chain employs TRBV5-1 and TRBJ2-6; D possibly corresponds to TRBD1 (5 bases). Germline V CDR1 and CDR2: SGHRS, YFSETQ. The CDR3 totals 15 residues. The germline V and J ends were trimmed by 4 bases and 4 bases, with 12 bases remaining between them. In DNA, the CDR3 is TGCGCCAGCAGCGCAGGGTTGGACGGGGCCAACGTCCTGACTTTC. It translates to CASSAGLDGANVLTF.

In this sample, this clone turned up once. J is TRBJ1-1 and V is TRBV6-5, with 7 positions matching TRBD1. The germline gives CDR1 MNHEY, CDR2 SVGAGI. The CDR3 length is 12 residues. V dropped 8 bases and J dropped 1; count of bases not matched to a gene: 1. The CDR3 sequence is CASRQGNTEAFF. The CDR3 coding sequence is TGTGCCAGCCGACAGGGGAACACTGAAGCTTTCTTT.

The chain employs TRBV11-3 and TRBJ2-7; the match to TRBD2 covers 9 bases. Looked up from germline, CDR1 is SGHNT and CDR2 is YENEEA. V lost 3 bases, J lost 3 bases, and 12 bases stayed unmatched. The CDR3 is made up of 17 amino acids. CDR3 DNA sequence: TGTGCCAGCAGCTTCTTTAGCGGGAGAGGTATTGACTACGAGCAGTACTTC. Translating it yields CASSFFSGRGIDYEQYF. The full variable domain, with the rest looked up from reference TRBV11-3 and TRBJ2-7, is EAGVVQSPRYKIIEKKQPVAFWCNPISGHNTLYWYLQNLGQGPELLIRYENEEAVDDSQLPKDRFSAERLKGVDSTLKIQPAELGDSAVYLCASSFFSGRGIDYEQYFGPGTRLTVT.

This chain links TRBV5-6 with TRBJ2-7, with TRBD1 matching 7 bases. Germline values: CDR1 SGHDT, CDR2 YYEEEE. V lost 2 bases and J lost 7; bases outside the gene matches: 0. This CDR3 has 11 amino acids. The CDR3 is CASSFRGEQYF. In nucleotides, the CDR3 is TGTGCCAGCAGCTTCAGGGGGGAGCAGTACTTC.

The chain employs TRBV28 and TRBJ2-3, with 8 bases lining up with TRBD1. The CDR3 totals 14 residues. Germline CDR1 and CDR2: MDHEN and SYDVKM. V gave up 6 bases and J gave up 5 bases; unmatched junction bases: 7. The CDR3 loop is CASRATGARDTQYF. The CDR3 DNA reads TGTGCCAGCAGGGCGACAGGGGCTAGAGATACGCAGTATTTT.

The J gene is TRBJ2-6, the V gene TRBV7-9; 12 bases match TRBD2. Germline V gives CDR1 SEHNR, CDR2 FQNEAQ (reference sequence). V gave up 5 bases and J gave up 0 bases; unmatched junction bases: 5. The CDR3 covers 18 residues. The CDR3 region has the DNA TGTGCCAGCAGCACCACTAGCGGGGGGAACTCTGGGGCCAACGTCCTGACTTTC. As protein: CASSTTSGGNSGANVLTF.

This clone has just one count. The CDR3 loop is CASSLLKATGELFF. The CDR3 DNA sequence: TGTGCCAGCAGCTTGCTAAAAGCAACCGGGGAGCTGTTTTTT. V and J are TRBV11-3 and TRBJ2-2; D is unresolved. This CDR3 spans 14 amino acids. Per germline, CDR1 SGHNT and CDR2 YENEEA. Trimming shortened V by 3 bases and J by 5 bases, and 10 bases separated the two germline ends.

This clone showed up just a few times. The rearrangement joins TRBV25-1 to TRBJ2-7; D call uncertain. Germline CDR1 and CDR2: MGHDK and SYGVNS. V was shortened by 2 bases and J by 0 bases, with 11 bases between the two germline ends. This CDR3 region has 15 residues. This CDR3 reads CASSERVHISYEQYF. CDR3 nucleotide sequence: TGTGCCAGCAGTGAACGGGTTCACATCTCCTACGAGCAGTACTTC.

Here the CDR3 DNA reads TGTGCCATCAGTGCGCGGGGTAACACCGGGGAGCTGTTTTTT. This encodes CAISARGNTGELFF. V and J are TRBV10-3 and TRBJ2-2; a possible D gene is TRBD2 (6 bases). The V gene's germline CDR1 is ENHRY and CDR2 SYGVKD. CDR3 length: 14 amino acids. Trimming removed 4 bases at V and 2 bases at J, with 8 bases between.